These 23 T cell receptor beta chains were sequenced from one sample in a study of T cells after yellow fever vaccination. TCRdb reanalysed the 5' RACE reads using MiXCR and keeps one entry per CDR3 protein. The sample holds roughly 100,000 distinct CDR3 sequences, approximately 8.4% seen once. Sequenced here: CD8+ T cells not binding an NS4B(214-222) dextramer, sorted from PBMCs, sampled roughly 15 days after the first yellow fever vaccination. The receptors stem from a man aged 18 to 29 who received the YFV17D yellow fever vaccine.

V usage is TRBV5-1 and J usage is TRBJ2-2; 7 positions agree with TRBD1. CDR3 length: 16 residues. Germline V gene data show CDR1 as SGHRS and CDR2 as YFSETQ. V lost 0 bases to trimming and J lost 0 bases; unmatched junction nucleotides: 2. The DNA of the CDR3 is TGCGCCAGCAGCTTGGAGGGGGCCGCGAACACCGGGGAGCTGTTTTTT. Translation: CASSLEGAANTGELFF. The full variable domain, its missing parts supplied by reference TRBV5-1 and TRBJ2-2, is KAGVTQTPRYLIKTRGQQVTLSCSPISGHRSVSWYQQTPGQGLQFLFEYFSETQRNKGNFPGRFSGRQFSNSRSEMNVSTLELGDSALYLCASSLEGAANTGELFFGEGSRLTVL.

The V gene is TRBV7-9, the J gene TRBJ1-1, with D possibly matching TRBD1 (5 bases). CDR1 is SEHNR and CDR2 is FQNEAQ in the germline V gene (reference sequence). The V gene lost 1 base and the J gene lost 11 bases, with 14 bases spanning the gap. This CDR3 region has 13 residues. The CDR3: CASSLEAVQGAFF. The CDR3 DNA follows: TGTGCCAGCAGCTTAGAGGCAGTTCAGGGTGCTTTCTTT.

V gene TRBV6-1 combines with J gene TRBJ2-1, with 7 positions matching TRBD2. The V gene end was trimmed by 5 bases and the J gene end by 5 bases; junction bases not matched to a gene: 9. The length of the CDR3 is 15 residues. The V gene's germline CDR1 is MNHNS and CDR2 SASEGT. CDR3 bases: TGTGCCAGCAGTCTGACTAGCCGGGCAAACAATGAGCAGTTCTTC. Encoded protein: CASSLTSRANNEQFF.

This chain uses TRBV6-2 or TRBV6-3 with TRBJ2-1, with D perhaps matching TRBD1 (6 bases). V was shortened by 5 bases and J by 2 bases, with 13 bases between the two germline ends. The CDR3 is made up of 15 amino acids. Germline V gene data show CDR1 as MNHEY and CDR2 as SVGEGT. The CDR3 region is CASSRRQVTYNEQFF. CDR3 coding DNA: TGTGCCAGCAGTCGCCGACAGGTAACCTACAATGAGCAGTTCTTC.

This clonotype was observed a few times. The chain links TRBV6-5 to TRBJ2-7; D not certain. The CDR3 covers 14 residues. Between the trimmed V and J ends, which lost 0 bases and 1 base, there was a span of 7 bases. Germline V gene lookup returns CDR1 MNHEY and CDR2 SVGAGI. CDR3 nucleotide sequence: TGTGCCAGCAGTTACTCCCAAGGATCCTACGAGCAGTACTTC. Its translation is CASSYSQGSYEQYF.

The sample holds a few counts of this clonotype. The chain is built from TRBV6-2 or TRBV6-3 and TRBJ2-3; D might be TRBD2 (5 bases). The CDR3 runs 15 residues. Germline loops: CDR1 MNHEY, CDR2 SVGEGT. Trimming shortened V by 2 bases and J by 2 bases, and 11 bases separated the two germline ends. This CDR3 is CASSYDGGPTDTQYF. CDR3 DNA sequence: TGTGCCAGCAGTTACGACGGAGGCCCCACAGATACGCAGTATTTT.

The chain employs TRBV4-3 and TRBJ2-3; D gene ambiguous. CDR1 is LGHNA and CDR2 is YSLEER in the germline V gene. V lost 0 bases and J 3 bases, leaving 7 bases between the germline ends. The CDR3 extends over 14 amino acids. Here the CDR3 reads CASSQDSGTDTQYF. In DNA, the CDR3 is TGCGCCAGCAGCCAAGATTCCGGGACAGATACGCAGTATTTT.

This sequence joins TRBV4-2 and TRBJ2-1; TRBD2 aligns across 12 bases. J gave up 6 bases and V 0 bases, and 3 bases lay outside the gene matches. This CDR3 has 16 amino acids. Germline CDR1 LGHNA, CDR2 YNFKEQ. CDR3 bases: TGTGCCAGCAGCCAAGAGGCTAGCGGGGGGGCCAATGAGCAGTTCTTC. Translation gives CASSQEASGGANEQFF.

A single count supports this clonotype. At one boundary the junction diverges from the germline segment, which might be a read error. The V and J genes are TRBV29-1 and TRBJ2-3; TRBD2 might be the D (6 bases). Germline CDR1 SQVTM, CDR2 ANQGSEA. The CDR3 is 13 amino acids. The CDR3: CSVEGTSKDTQYF. The CDR3 DNA follows: TGCAGCGTTGAAGGAACTAGCAAAGATACGCAGTATTTT.

The V and J genes are TRBV4-1 and TRBJ2-3; 8 bases agree with TRBD1. Germline V CDR1 and CDR2: MGHRA, YSYEKL. V trimming: 1 base; J trimming: 4 bases; junction bases outside the gene matches: 4. This CDR3 is built from 15 residues. CDR3 in amino acids: CASSQARGLADTQYF. The CDR3 nucleotides are TGCGCCAGCAGCCAAGCCAGGGGGCTGGCAGATACGCAGTATTTT.

This clonotype has just a few counts. The chain couples TRBV7-3 to TRBJ2-3; D perhaps matches TRBD2 (6 bases). This CDR3 comprises 14 residues. The V gene lost 5 bases and the J gene lost 0 bases, with 9 bases spanning the gap. Germline V gives CDR1 SGHTA, CDR2 FQGTGA. CDR3 residues: CASSPGASTDTQYF. The CDR3 coding sequence is TGTGCCAGCAGCCCGGGAGCTAGCACAGATACGCAGTATTTT.

This clonotype was detected only a few times. J is TRBJ2-5 and V is TRBV29-1, with a possible D match to TRBD2 (6 bases). The germline V gene encodes CDR1 SQVTM and CDR2 ANQGSEA. This CDR3 region has 15 residues. Trimming removed 0 bases from V and 5 bases from J, with 16 bases in between. CDR3 region: CSVEDPRRLVETQYF. CDR3 nucleotides: TGCAGCGTTGAAGATCCCCGAAGACTAGTGGAGACCCAGTACTTC.

This clonotype has only a few counts. The gene calls are TRBV20-1 and TRBJ2-1; 11 nucleotides line up with TRBD2. The ends lost 3 bases at V and 5 bases at J; junction bases unmatched: 6. CDR1 is DFQATT, CDR2 SNEGSKA, per germline (reference sequence). CDR3 length: 15 amino acids. Here the CDR3 DNA reads TGCAGTGCTAGGGCTAGCGGGGGGAACCACAATGAGCAGTTCTTC. Encoded protein: CSARASGGNHNEQFF.

This clonotype was recorded at least ten times. The chain employs TRBV1 and TRBJ2-5. TRBV1 is a pseudogene. The CDR3 has 13 amino acids. The CDR3 coding sequence is TGCACCAGCAGCCACGCCACGGCGGAGACCCAGTACTTC. Encoded protein: CTSSHATAETQYF.

The chain recombines TRBV4-3 with TRBJ1-4; D call uncertain. The length of the CDR3 is 16 residues. Trimming took off 1 base at V and 0 bases at J, with 9 bases between the two ends. CDR1 and CDR2 (germline): LGHNA, YSLEER. Here the CDR3 DNA reads TGCGCCAGCAGCCAAGGGCCAAGGACAACTAATGAAAAACTGTTTTTT. Its protein is CASSQGPRTTNEKLFF.

This clonotype was observed at least ten times. The V and J genes are TRBV5-1 and TRBJ1-2; 10 positions match TRBD1. The CDR3 loop spans 15 amino acids. The junction had 5 bases not matched to a gene; V was cut back by 3 bases and J by 3 bases. CDR1 is SGHRS, CDR2 YFSETQ, per germline. The CDR3 loop is CASSWDRGPDYGYTF. CDR3 coding DNA: TGCGCCAGCAGCTGGGACAGGGGCCCAGACTATGGCTACACCTTC.

This clonotype was seen ten or more times. The V and J genes are TRBV7-8 and TRBJ2-2; D remains ambiguous. V was clipped by 2 bases and J by 7 bases, with 5 bases between them. CDR1 SGHVS and CDR2 FQNEAQ come from the germline V gene. The length of the CDR3 is 12 residues. The CDR3 DNA is TGTGCCAGCAGCTTACCTGACGGGGAGCTGTTTTTT. Its protein product is CASSLPDGELFF.

This clonotype was recorded a few times. The chain employs TRBV7-9 and TRBJ2-2; D is ambiguous. Germline V gives CDR1 SEHNR, CDR2 FQNEAQ (reference sequence). This CDR3 is built from 16 residues. V was trimmed by 0 bases and J by 1 base, leaving 9 bases between them. The CDR3 is CASSLAITKNTGELFF. The CDR3 DNA follows: TGTGCCAGCAGCTTAGCAATTACTAAGAACACCGGGGAGCTGTTTTTT.

This clonotype was picked up a small number of times. The chain combines TRBV24-1 with TRBJ2-7; TRBD1 agrees at 7 bases. CDR3 length equals 16 residues. J lost 2 bases, V lost 3 bases, and 9 bases had no gene match. The germline V gene has CDR1 KGHDR and CDR2 SFDVKD. The CDR3 nucleotides are TGTGCCACCAGTGATGGGCTTGGACAGGACCCCTACGAGCAGTACGTC. Its translation: CATSDGLGQDPYEQYV.

The table lists this clonotype with many counts. V and J are TRBV29-1 and TRBJ2-1; D is unclear. CDR1 is SQVTM, CDR2 ANQGSEA, per germline. V gave up 1 base and J gave up 5 bases, with 3 bases separating them. This CDR3 is 11 amino acids long. The CDR3 spells CSVEGNNEQFF. The CDR3 bases are TGCAGCGTTGAAGGGAACAATGAGCAGTTCTTC.

V gene TRBV29-1 combines with J gene TRBJ1-2; D unresolved. Looked up from germline, CDR1 is SQVTM and CDR2 is ANQGSEA. The V end was cut by 4 bases, the J end by 8 bases, with 20 bases between. The CDR3 is made up of 14 amino acids. DNA for the CDR3: TGCAGCGTTGCAGAAACGGGCAGGTCGCGCGGCTACACCTTC. This encodes CSVAETGRSRGYTF.

The chain links TRBV6-5 to TRBJ2-3; the D is unclear. This CDR3 has 14 residues. Trimming took off 4 bases at V and 4 bases at J, with 12 bases between the two ends. The germline gives CDR1 MNHEY, CDR2 SVGAGI. In DNA, the CDR3 is TGTGCCAGCAGTTTATCCGTGGCAGCAGATACGCAGTATTTT. Protein: CASSLSVAADTQYF.

This chain connects TRBV12-3 or TRBV12-4 to TRBJ2-3; the match to TRBD1 covers 7 bases. The V and J ends lost 4 bases and 0 bases, in that order; junction bases with no gene match: 1. This CDR3 region has 14 residues. CDR3 DNA sequence: TGTGCCAGCAGTTGGACAGGAAGCACAGATACGCAGTATTTT. Protein: CASSWTGSTDTQYF.